This TCR beta chain originates from a study of blood T cell repertoires in COVID-19. This clone was picked up one time. Germline CDR1 is MDHEN and CDR2 is SYDVKM. V trimming: 9 bases; J trimming: 6 bases; junction bases outside the gene matches: 14. The CDR3 sequence is 15 residues long. Profiling relied on immunoSEQ multiplex PCR, and the TCRdb table lists in-frame clones only, not all of them. The data show about 140,000 clones, around nine tenths seen once. This clonotype originated in a woman aged 50 to 65 with acute or convalescent COVID-19. Sequencing used peripheral blood. The chain employs TRBV28 and TRBJ1-2; 9 positions match TRBD1. The chain's CDR3 is CASKWDREKPNGYTF. The DNA of the CDR3 is TGTGCCAGTAAGTGGGACAGGGAAAAACCAAATGGCTACACCTTC.